Listed below are T cell receptor beta chains from one sample, sequenced in a study of blood T cell repertoires in COVID-19. The table came from immunoSEQ multiplex PCR; TCRdb's copy has only in-frame clones and leaves some out. The top ten hold approximately 3% of the sample, which has just under 350,000 clones, 80% to 90% seen once. Source material: peripheral blood. The source of these receptors is a young man with active or convalescent COVID-19. CDR3s include the opening cysteine and the closing phenylalanine or tryptophan. A D gene is named only where the DNA matches it firmly. Only part of the rows carry a size: once, few, many, or a class if the clone is expanded.

>.|TRBJ1-5|TRBV12-3/TRBV12-4|.
TGTGCCAGCAGTTTACGTGGCAATCAGCCCCAGCATTTT
CASSLRGNQPQHF
>.|TRBJ2-7|TRBV6-2/TRBV6-3|TRBD1
TGTGCCAGCAGCTCCACAGGGGGCGAGCAGTACTTC
CASSSTGGEQYF
>.|TRBJ2-3|TRBV30|.
TGTGCCTGGATGGCCGGCACAGATACGCAGTATTTT
CAWMAGTDTQYF
>.|TRBJ1-2|TRBV4-3|.
TGCGCCAGCAGCCAGTATATTGGACAGCACTATGGCTACACCTTC
CASSQYIGQHYGYTF
>.|TRBJ2-1|TRBV24-1|TRBD2
TGTGCCACCAGTGATTTGAGCGGGAGGGTATACAATGAGCAGTTCTTC
CATSDLSGRVYNEQFF
>.|TRBJ2-3|TRBV15|.
TGTGCCACCAGCAGAGACGGAGCCACAGATACGCAGTATTTT
CATSRDGATDTQYF
>.|TRBJ1-2|TRBV6-5|.
TGTGCCAGCAGCCTCTCCGAGGACAGACCTTATGGCTACACCTTC
CASSLSEDRPYGYTF
>.|TRBJ2-1|TRBV5-5|TRBD1
TGTGCCAGCAGCTCTACAGGGGTCACCTACAATGAGCAGTTCTTC
CASSSTGVTYNEQFF
>.|TRBJ1-2|TRBV19|.
TGTGCCAGTAGCCCGGGGGGGTATGGCTACACCTTC
CASSPGGYGYTF
>.|TRBJ1-5|TRBV5-4|TRBD1
TGTGCCAGCAGCTTGCAGGGGGCCGGCAATCAGCCCCAGCATTTT
CASSLQGAGNQPQHF
>.|TRBJ2-1|TRBV19|.
TGTGCCAGTAGTATTAAAGGGGTTGAGCAGTTCTTC
CASSIKGVEQFF
>few|TRBJ2-5|TRBV15|TRBD1
TGTGCCACCAGCGGGGACAGGGAAATGAAGACCCAGTACTTC
CATSGDREMKTQYF
>.|TRBJ2-1|TRBV12-3/TRBV12-4|.
TGTGCCAGCATCGACCTAGTCCATGAGCAGTTCTTC
CASIDLVHEQFF
>.|TRBJ2-2|TRBV6-5|TRBD2
TGTGCCTCCAAATGGGCGGCGGGGGTGACCGGGGAGCTGTTTTTT
CASKWAAGVTGELFF
>.|TRBJ1-3|TRBV9|.
TGTGCCAGCAGCGTCGGGACACCTGGAAACACCATATATTTT
CASSVGTPGNTIYF
>few|TRBJ2-1|TRBV6-6|.
TGTGCCAGCAGTTACGAGCGGGTCCACTCTAGGGAGCAGTTCTTC
CASSYERVHSREQFF
>.|TRBJ2-1|TRBV11-3|.
TGTGCCAGCAGCTTAGGGGGCTCCTATGAGCAGTTCTTC
CASSLGGSYEQFF
>once|TRBJ2-7|TRBV7-6|TRBD1
TGTGCCAGCAGTTACTTACTGGGGGGACAGGGGGTTTCCTACGAGCAGTACTTC
CASSYLLGGQGVSYEQYF
>once|TRBJ2-4|TRBV7-9|TRBD2
TGTGCCAGCAGCTTTAGGACTAGCGGGAGGGACATTCAGTACTTC
CASSFRTSGRDIQYF
>.|TRBJ1-2|TRBV6-1|.
TGTGCCAGCAGTGAAGAGCTCACCCTAGGGACGGGGGATGGCTACACCTTC
CASSEELTLGTGDGYTF
>.|TRBJ1-3|TRBV4-3|.
TGCGCCAGCAGCCAAGACTGGTTGGCAGGGGGAAACACCATATATTTT
CASSQDWLAGGNTIYF
>.|TRBJ2-1|TRBV7-2|TRBD2
TGTGCCAGCAGCTTACTTAGCGGGAGGGTGACATCCTACAATGAGCAGTTCTTC
CASSLLSGRVTSYNEQFF
>.|TRBJ1-1|TRBV7-9|.
TGTGCCAGCGGTAGGGAGGTAGCGATGAACACTGAAGCTTTCTTT
CASGREVAMNTEAFF
>.|TRBJ2-7|TRBV18|TRBD1
TGTGCCAGCTCCGAGGACAGGGATAACGAGCAGTACTTC
CASSEDRDNEQYF
>few|TRBJ2-7|TRBV4-1|TRBD2
TGCGCCAGCAGCCTGGGGACTAGCGGGCTATCCTACGAGCAGTACTTC
CASSLGTSGLSYEQYF
>.|TRBJ2-7|TRBV10-3|.
TGTGCCATCAGTGATCCCAACCTCGGACAGTCTTCCTACGAGCAGTACTTC
CAISDPNLGQSSYEQYF
>many|TRBJ2-1|TRBV4-2|TRBD2
TGTGCCAGCAGCCAAGAACTAGCGGGGAAGGGGTTCTTC
CASSQELAGKGFF
>.|TRBJ2-2|TRBV7-9|.
TGTGCCAGCAGCTCCGAGTCCGGGAGGCTGTTTTTT
CASSSESGRLFF
>.|TRBJ1-2|TRBV9|TRBD1
TGTGCCAGCAGCGTTCAGGGGGCGGGCTATGGCTACACCTTC
CASSVQGAGYGYTF
>.|TRBJ2-7|TRBV28|.
TGTGCCAGCAGGGCGGACAGTCACTACGAGCAGTACTTC
CASRADSHYEQYF